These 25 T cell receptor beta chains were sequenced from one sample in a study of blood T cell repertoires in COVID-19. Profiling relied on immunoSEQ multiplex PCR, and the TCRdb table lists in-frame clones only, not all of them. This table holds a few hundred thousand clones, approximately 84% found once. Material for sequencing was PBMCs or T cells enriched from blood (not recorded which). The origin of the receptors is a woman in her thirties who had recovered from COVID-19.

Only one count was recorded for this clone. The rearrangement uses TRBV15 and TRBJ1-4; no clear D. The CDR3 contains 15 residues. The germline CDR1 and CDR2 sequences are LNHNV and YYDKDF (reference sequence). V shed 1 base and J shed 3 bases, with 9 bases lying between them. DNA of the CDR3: TGTGCCACCAGCAGAGTGGGAGCACCTAATGAAAAACTGTTTTTT. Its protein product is CATSRVGAPNEKLFF.

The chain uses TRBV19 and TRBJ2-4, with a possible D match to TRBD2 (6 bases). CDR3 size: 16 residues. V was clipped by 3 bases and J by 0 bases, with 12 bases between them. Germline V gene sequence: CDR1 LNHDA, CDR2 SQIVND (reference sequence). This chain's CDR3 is CASSMGGSLAKNIQYF. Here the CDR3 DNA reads TGTGCCAGTAGTATGGGAGGCAGCCTAGCCAAAAACATTCAGTACTTC.

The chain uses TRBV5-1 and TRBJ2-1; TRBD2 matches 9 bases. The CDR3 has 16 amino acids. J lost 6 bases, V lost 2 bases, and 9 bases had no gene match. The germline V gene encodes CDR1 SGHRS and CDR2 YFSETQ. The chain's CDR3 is CASSFSSSGSINEQFF. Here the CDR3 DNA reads TGCGCCAGCAGCTTCTCCAGTAGCGGGAGTATCAATGAGCAGTTCTTC.

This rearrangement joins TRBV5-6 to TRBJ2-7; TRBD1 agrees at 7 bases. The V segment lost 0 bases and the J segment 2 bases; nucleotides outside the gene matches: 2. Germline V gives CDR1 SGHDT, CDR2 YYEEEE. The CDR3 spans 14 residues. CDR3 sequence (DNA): TGTGCCAGCAGCTTGGGGGACAGTCCCTACGAGCAGTACTTC. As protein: CASSLGDSPYEQYF.

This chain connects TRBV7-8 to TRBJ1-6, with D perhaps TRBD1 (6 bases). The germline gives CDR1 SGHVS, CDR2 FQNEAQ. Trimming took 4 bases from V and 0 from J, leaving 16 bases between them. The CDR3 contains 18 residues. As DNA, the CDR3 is TGTGCCAGCAGCTCAGATAAGACAGGATCCTCCTATAATTCACCCCTCCACTTT. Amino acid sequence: CASSSDKTGSSYNSPLHF.

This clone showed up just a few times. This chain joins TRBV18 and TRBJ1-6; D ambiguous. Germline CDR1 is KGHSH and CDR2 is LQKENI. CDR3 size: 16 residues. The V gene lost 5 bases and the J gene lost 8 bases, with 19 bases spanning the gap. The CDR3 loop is CASSMTQSGFYSPLHF. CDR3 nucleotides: TGTGCCAGCTCAATGACGCAGTCGGGGTTTTATTCACCCCTCCACTTT.

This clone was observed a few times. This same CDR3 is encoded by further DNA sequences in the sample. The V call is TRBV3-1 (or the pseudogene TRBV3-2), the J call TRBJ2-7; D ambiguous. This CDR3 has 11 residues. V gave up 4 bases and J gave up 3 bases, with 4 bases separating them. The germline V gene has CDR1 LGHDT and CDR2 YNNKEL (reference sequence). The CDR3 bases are TGTGCCAGCAGCCTCCTCTACGAGCAGTACTTC. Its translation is CASSLLYEQYF.

CDR3 bases: TGTGCCTGGAGTGAATTAGGCAATCAGCCCCAGCATTTT. It codes for CAWSELGNQPQHF. The genes are TRBV30 and TRBJ1-5, with D unresolved. CDR1 is GTSNPN and CDR2 is SVGIG in the germline V gene (reference sequence). V lost 1 base and J lost 2, with 6 bases in between. The CDR3 covers 13 residues. The full variable domain, with the rest looked up from reference TRBV30 and TRBJ1-5, is SQTIHQWPATLVQPVGSPLSLECTVEGTSNPNLYWYRQAAGRGLQLLFYSVGIGQISSEVPQNLSASRPQDRQFILSSKKLLLSDSGFYLCAWSELGNQPQHFGDGTRLSIL.

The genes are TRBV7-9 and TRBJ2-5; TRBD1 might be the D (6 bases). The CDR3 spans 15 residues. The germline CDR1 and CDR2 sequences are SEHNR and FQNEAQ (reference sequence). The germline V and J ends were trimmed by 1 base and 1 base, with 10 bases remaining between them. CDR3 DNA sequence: TGTGCCAGCAGCTTAGGGGGGCTCATCCAAGAGACCCAGTACTTC. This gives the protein CASSLGGLIQETQYF.

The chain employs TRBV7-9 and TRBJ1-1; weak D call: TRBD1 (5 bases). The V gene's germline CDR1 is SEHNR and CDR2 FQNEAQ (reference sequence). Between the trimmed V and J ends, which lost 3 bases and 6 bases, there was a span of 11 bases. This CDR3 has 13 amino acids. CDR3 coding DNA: TGTGCCAGCAGCTTCAGTGGGGCTTCTGAAGCTTTCTTT. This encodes CASSFSGASEAFF.

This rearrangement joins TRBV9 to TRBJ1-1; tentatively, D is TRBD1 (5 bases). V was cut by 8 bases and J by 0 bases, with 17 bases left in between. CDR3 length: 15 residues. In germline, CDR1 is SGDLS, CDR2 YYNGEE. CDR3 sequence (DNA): TGTGCCAGTACCCTAAGGGAGGGGTTGAACACTGAAGCTTTCTTT. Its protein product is CASTLREGLNTEAFF.

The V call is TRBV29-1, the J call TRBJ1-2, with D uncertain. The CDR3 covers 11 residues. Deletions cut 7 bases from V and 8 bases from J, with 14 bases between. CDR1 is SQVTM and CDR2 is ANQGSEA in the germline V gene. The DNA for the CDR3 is TGCAGCGCTCCCGAACAGTGGGGCTACACCTTC. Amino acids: CSAPEQWGYTF.

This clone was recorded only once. CDR3 in amino acids: CASSAQGGTDTQYF. The DNA for the CDR3 is TGTGCCAGCAGTGCCCAGGGCGGCACAGATACGCAGTATTTT. The chain is built from TRBV2 and TRBJ2-3; TRBD1 might be the D (5 bases). The germline gives CDR1 SNHLY, CDR2 FYNNEI. Deletions cut 4 bases from V and 1 base from J, with 9 bases between. CDR3 size: 14 residues.

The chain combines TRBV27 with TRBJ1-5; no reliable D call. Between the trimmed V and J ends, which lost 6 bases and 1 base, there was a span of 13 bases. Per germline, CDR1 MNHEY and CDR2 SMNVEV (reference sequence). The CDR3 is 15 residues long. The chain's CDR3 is CASSPLRVSNQPQHF. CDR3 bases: TGTGCCAGCAGCCCTCTTCGGGTAAGCAATCAGCCCCAGCATTTT.

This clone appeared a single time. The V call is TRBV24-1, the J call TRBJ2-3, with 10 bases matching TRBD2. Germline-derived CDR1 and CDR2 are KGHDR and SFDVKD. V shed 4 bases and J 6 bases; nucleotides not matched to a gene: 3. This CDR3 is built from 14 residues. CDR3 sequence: CATSEAGGQDTQYF. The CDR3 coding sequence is TGTGCCACCAGTGAAGCGGGAGGGCAGGATACGCAGTATTTT.

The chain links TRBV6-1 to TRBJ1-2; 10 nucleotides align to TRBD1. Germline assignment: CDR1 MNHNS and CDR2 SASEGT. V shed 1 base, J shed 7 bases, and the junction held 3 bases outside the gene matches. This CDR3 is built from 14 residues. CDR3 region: CASSEGQGATGYTF. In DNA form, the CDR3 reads TGTGCCAGCAGTGAAGGACAGGGGGCAACTGGCTACACCTTC.

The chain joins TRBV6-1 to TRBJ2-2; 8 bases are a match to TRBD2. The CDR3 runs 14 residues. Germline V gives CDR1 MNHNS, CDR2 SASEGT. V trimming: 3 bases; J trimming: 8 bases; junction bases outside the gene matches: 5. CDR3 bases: TGTGCCAGCAGTGAGCAGGGCGGGAGGGGGGAGCTGTTTTTT. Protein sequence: CASSEQGGRGELFF.

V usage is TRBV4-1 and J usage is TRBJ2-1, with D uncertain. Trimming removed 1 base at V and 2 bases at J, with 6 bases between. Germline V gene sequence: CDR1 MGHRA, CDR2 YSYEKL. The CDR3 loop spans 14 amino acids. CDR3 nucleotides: TGCGCCAGCAGCCAAGTGGCCACCTACAATGAGCAGTTCTTC. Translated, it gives CASSQVATYNEQFF.

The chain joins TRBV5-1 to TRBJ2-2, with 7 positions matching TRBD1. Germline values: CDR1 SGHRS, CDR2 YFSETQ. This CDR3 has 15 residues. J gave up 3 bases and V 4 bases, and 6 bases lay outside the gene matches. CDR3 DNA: TGCGCCAGCAGCCAACTAACAGGGGACACCGGGGAGCTGTTTTTT. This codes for CASSQLTGDTGELFF.

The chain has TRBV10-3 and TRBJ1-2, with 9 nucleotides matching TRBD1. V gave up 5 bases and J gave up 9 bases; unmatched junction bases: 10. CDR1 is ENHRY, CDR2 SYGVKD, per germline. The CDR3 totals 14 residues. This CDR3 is CAISSQGQGKSYTF. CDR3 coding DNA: TGTGCCATCAGTTCCCAGGGACAGGGAAAGAGCTACACCTTC.

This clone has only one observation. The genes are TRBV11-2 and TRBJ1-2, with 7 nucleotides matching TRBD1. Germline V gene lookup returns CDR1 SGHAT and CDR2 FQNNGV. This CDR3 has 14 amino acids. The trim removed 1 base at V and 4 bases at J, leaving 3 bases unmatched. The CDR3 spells CASSLVSGGYGYTF. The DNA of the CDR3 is TGTGCCAGCAGCTTAGTTTCAGGGGGCTATGGCTACACCTTC.

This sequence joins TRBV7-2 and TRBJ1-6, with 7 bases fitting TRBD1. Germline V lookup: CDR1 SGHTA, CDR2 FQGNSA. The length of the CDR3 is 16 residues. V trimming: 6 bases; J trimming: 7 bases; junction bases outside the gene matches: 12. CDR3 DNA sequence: TGTGCCAGCAGGCCGATACAGGGCAGGGGGAATTCACCCCTCCACTTT. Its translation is CASRPIQGRGNSPLHF. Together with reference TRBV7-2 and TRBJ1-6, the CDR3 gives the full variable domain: GAGVSQSPSNKVTEKGKDVELRCDPISGHTALYWYRQSLGQGLEFLIYFQGNSAPDKSGLPSDRFSAERTGGSVSTLTIQRTQQEDSAVYLCASRPIQGRGNSPLHFGNGTRLTVT.

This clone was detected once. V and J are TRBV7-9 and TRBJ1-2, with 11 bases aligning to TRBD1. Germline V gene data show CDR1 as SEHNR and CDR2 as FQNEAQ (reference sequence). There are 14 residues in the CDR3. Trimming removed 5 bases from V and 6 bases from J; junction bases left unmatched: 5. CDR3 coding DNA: TGTGCCAGCAGCACCGGACAGGGGGCTGATGGCTACACCTTC. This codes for CASSTGQGADGYTF.

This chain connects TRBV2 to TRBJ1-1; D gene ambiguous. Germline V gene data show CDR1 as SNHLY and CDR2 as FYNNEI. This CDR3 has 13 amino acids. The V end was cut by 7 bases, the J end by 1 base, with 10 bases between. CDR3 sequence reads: CASIPRENTEAFF. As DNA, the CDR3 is TGTGCCAGCATTCCGAGGGAGAACACTGAAGCTTTCTTT. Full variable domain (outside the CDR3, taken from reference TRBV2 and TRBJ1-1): EPEVTQTPSHQVTQMGQEVILRCVPISNHLYFYWYRQILGQKVEFLVSFYNNEISEKSEIFDDQFSVERPDGSNFTLKIRSTKLEDSAMYFCASIPRENTEAFFGQGTRLTVV.

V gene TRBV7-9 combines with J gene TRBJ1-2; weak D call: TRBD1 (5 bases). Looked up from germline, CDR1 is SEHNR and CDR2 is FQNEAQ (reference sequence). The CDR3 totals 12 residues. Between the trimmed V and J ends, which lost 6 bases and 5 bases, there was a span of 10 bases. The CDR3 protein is CASSLRQYGYTF. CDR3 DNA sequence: TGTGCCAGCAGTTTGAGACAGTATGGCTACACCTTC.